These 11 T cell receptor beta chains originate from one sample sequenced in a study of shared clonotypes between healthy human individuals. TCRdb keeps only in-frame clones here, not all; method: immunoSEQ multiplex PCR. This table has about 1.5 million clones, roughly 97% appearing once. The sample comprised naive CD4+ T cells sorted from blood. Indicated subset: CD45RA+ positively selected. The receptors were gathered from a man in his thirties or forties in good health.

The rearrangement uses TRBV10-3 and TRBJ2-1; tentatively, D is TRBD2 (6 bases). Germline assignment: CDR1 ENHRY and CDR2 SYGVKD. This CDR3 region has 13 residues. Deletions cut 5 bases from V and 9 bases from J, with 14 bases between. For the CDR3, the DNA is TGTGCCATCAGTAGGACTAAAAATAGTGAGCAGTTCTTC. This translates into CAISRTKNSEQFF.

As regards this clone: Other DNA sequences within the sample encode an identical CDR3. This chain uses TRBV5-1 with TRBJ2-3; D is unclear. The CDR3 consists of 12 residues. V lost 1 base and J 4 bases, leaving 4 bases between the germline ends. Germline V gene data show CDR1 as SGHRS and CDR2 as YFSETQ. The CDR3 reads CASSLLADTQYF. The CDR3 DNA reads as TGCGCCAGCAGCTTGTTAGCAGATACGCAGTATTTT.

This clone came up a few times. The chain uses TRBV29-1 and TRBJ1-1; tentatively, D is TRBD1 (6 bases). Trimming removed 6 bases at V and 5 bases at J, with 16 bases between. Germline V gene sequence: CDR1 SQVTM, CDR2 ANQGSEA. CDR3 size: 13 residues. In nucleotides, the CDR3 is TGCAGCGTCGTGACAGGCGGGAGGACTGAAGCTTTCTTT. Amino acids: CSVVTGGRTEAFF.

This clone was seen only once. The same CDR3 is also encoded by other DNA sequences in this sample. The chain couples TRBV7-2 to TRBJ2-3; the match to TRBD2 covers 7 bases. V was clipped by 0 bases and J by 3 bases; unmatched bases: 0. This CDR3 spans 14 amino acids. Germline CDR1 SGHTA, CDR2 FQGNSA. CDR3 sequence: CASSLAGGTDTQYF. The CDR3 DNA reads TGTGCCAGCAGCTTAGCCGGGGGGACAGATACGCAGTATTTT.

On this clone: At one end the junction does not follow the germline gene, possibly because of a read error. V is TRBV29-1 and J is TRBJ2-1; D is unresolved. This CDR3 contains 11 residues. Germline V gives CDR1 SQVTM, CDR2 ANQGSEA. CDR3 sequence reads: CSVEDVPDWVF. CDR3 DNA: TGCAGCGTTGAAGATGTCCCGGATTGGGTCTTC.

The rearrangement links TRBV14 to TRBJ2-3; 7 bases match TRBD2. This CDR3 region has 15 residues. Germline values: CDR1 SGHDN, CDR2 FVKESK. The V segment lost 2 bases and the J segment 4 bases; nucleotides outside the gene matches: 6. CDR3 DNA: TGTGCCAGCAGCCAACTCGGGGAGGGACCAGATACGCAGTATTTT. Encoded protein: CASSQLGEGPDTQYF.

V gene TRBV7-9 combines with J gene TRBJ2-1, with D hard to call. CDR3 length: 17 amino acids. Trimming removed 7 bases at V and 5 bases at J, with 24 bases between. Germline V gene data show CDR1 as SEHNR and CDR2 as FQNEAQ (reference sequence). CDR3 amino acids: CASKGLQTLWKDNEQFF. The CDR3 nucleotides read TGTGCCAGCAAAGGGTTACAGACCCTCTGGAAGGACAATGAGCAGTTCTTC.

This sequence joins TRBV28 and TRBJ2-2; 7 nucleotides match TRBD1. The junction had 8 bases not matched to a gene; V was cut back by 5 bases and J by 5 bases. The CDR3 loop spans 15 amino acids. In germline, CDR1 is MDHEN, CDR2 SYDVKM. The CDR3 nucleotides read TGTGCCAGCAGTCTCGACAGGGTCGTGACCGGGGAGCTGTTTTTT. Amino acids: CASSLDRVVTGELFF.

As concerns this clone: One end of the junction does not line up with germline, which may come from a read error. This chain joins TRBV7-9 and TRBJ1-3, with a tentative D call TRBD1 (6 bases). Germline CDR1 and CDR2: SEHNR and FQNEAQ (reference sequence). The CDR3 consists of 12 residues. CDR3: CAGRGGENTIYF. The CDR3 DNA follows: TGTGCCGGCAGGGGCGGAGAAAACACCATATATTTT.

The chain uses TRBV4-3 and TRBJ2-7; 9 nucleotides match TRBD1. The germline CDR1 and CDR2 sequences are LGHNA and YSLEER. V shed 0 bases and J 4 bases; nucleotides not matched to a gene: 7. This CDR3 spans 16 amino acids. The CDR3 is CASSQEGTGFWYEQYF. CDR3 nucleotide sequence: TGCGCCAGCAGCCAAGAGGGGACAGGGTTTTGGTACGAGCAGTACTTC.

Points on this clone: Other DNA sequences in this sample translate to the same CDR3. This chain connects TRBV5-1 to TRBJ2-5; the D is unclear. The germline CDR1 and CDR2 sequences are SGHRS and YFSETQ. Trimming stripped 0 bases from V and 5 bases from J, with 8 bases between. This CDR3 has 13 amino acids. This CDR3 is CASSLGVEETQYF. The CDR3 nucleotides read TGCGCCAGCAGCTTGGGGGTGGAGGAGACCCAGTACTTC. Full variable domain (rest looked up from reference TRBV5-1 and TRBJ2-5): KAGVTQTPRYLIKTRGQQVTLSCSPISGHRSVSWYQQTPGQGLQFLFEYFSETQRNKGNFPGRFSGRQFSNSRSEMNVSTLELGDSALYLCASSLGVEETQYFGPGTRLLVL.